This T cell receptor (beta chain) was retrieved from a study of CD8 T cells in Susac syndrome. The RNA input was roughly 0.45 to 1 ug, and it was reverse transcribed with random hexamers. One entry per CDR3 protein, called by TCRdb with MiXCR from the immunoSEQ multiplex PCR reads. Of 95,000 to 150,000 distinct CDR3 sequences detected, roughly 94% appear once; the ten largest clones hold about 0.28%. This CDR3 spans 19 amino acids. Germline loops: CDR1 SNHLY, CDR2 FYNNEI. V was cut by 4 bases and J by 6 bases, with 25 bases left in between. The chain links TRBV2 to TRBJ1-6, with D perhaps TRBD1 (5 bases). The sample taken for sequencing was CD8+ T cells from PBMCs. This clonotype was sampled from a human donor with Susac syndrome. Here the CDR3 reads CASSVSSTGEGLINSPLHF. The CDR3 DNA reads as TGTGCCAGCAGTGTGTCGAGCACAGGAGAGGGGCTTATTAATTCACCCCTCCACTTT.